This T cell receptor (beta chain) comes out of a study of response to subunit inactivated influenza vaccine. As concerns this clonotype: Its target is not known.

Each CDR3 protein gets one entry after TCRdb re-called the RT-PCR reads with MiXCR. The profile shows roughly 700,000 distinct CDR3 sequences, 15% to 18% of them singletons. Study-wide results and limits: Each seasonal influenza vaccination recruits few new T cells, the authors suggested.

This sequence was found in a man aged 50 to 59 who received an inactivated influenza vaccine. The specimen was PBMCs from blood, collected approximately 13 days after vaccination.

For the CDR3, the DNA is TGTGCCAGCAGTTTCCATTCGGGACAGGGGGCAACTGAAGCTTTCTTT. Encoded protein: CASSFHSGQGATEAFF. The chain carries TRBV2 and TRBJ1-1, with TRBD1 matching 12 bases. In germline, CDR1 is SNHLY, CDR2 FYNNEI. This CDR3 comprises 16 residues. The J segment lost 5 bases and the V segment lost 5 bases, leaving 9 bases of the junction unmatched.